This T cell receptor (beta chain) was recovered during a study of beta chain features in type 1 diabetes. Study-wide background: Examination spanned around 110,000,000 sorted cells from all samples. Findings of the study overall: Moderately but significantly shorter TCRB CDR3s were found in Type 1 diabetes patients in all four CD4+ subsets.

As to this clone: Its antigen is currently unknown.

V dropped 3 bases and J dropped 8; count of bases not matched to a gene: 13. The germline V gene has CDR1 SGHTS and CDR2 YDEGEE. The CDR3 totals 16 residues. Reverse transcribing all isolated RNA meant expressed TCRB transcripts were sequenced. Measured with immunoSEQ multiplex PCR; TCRdb has only the in-frame clones, and not every one. The sample records about 14,000 clones, about two thirds being singletons. Sorted populations all exceeded 95% purity. The specimen was stem cell memory CD4+ T cells from blood. The sequence was collected from a woman under 30 with type 1 diabetes. This chain uses TRBV5-8 with TRBJ1-4; 7 nucleotides agree with TRBD1. Here the CDR3 reads CASSWIPGQLDEKLFF. The CDR3, as DNA: TGTGCCAGCAGCTGGATCCCGGGACAGTTGGACGAAAAACTGTTTTTT.